This TCR beta chain was captured by sequencing in a study of T cells in Graves' hyperthyroidism and ophthalmopathy. Clinical symptoms, serum thyroxine, TRAb, thyroid ultrasound and orbital computed tomography established diagnosis. Amplification targeted TCR beta CDR3 regions from RNA transcripts. The HTBI set primed first-round TCR CDR3 RT-PCR. Via MiXCR, TCRdb re-called the multiplex PCR reads, giving one row per CDR3 protein. Of around 520,000 distinct CDR3 sequences detected, approximately 25% appear once; the ten largest clones hold 10% to 12%. Study-level points and caveats: Before onset, by a median of approximately 6.8 months, the model predicted ophthalmopathy. Most clonotypes that expanded in the thyroid above 0.001 also showed up in blood. In the analysis, a 13 V-J model separated ophthalmopathy from stable hyperthyroidism.

This clonotype appeared many times. Its antigen is unknown. The source of this sequence is a woman in her twenties or thirties with Graves' ophthalmopathy. The sequenced sample was blood.

The CDR3 spells CASSQDRNIQYF. CDR3 in DNA: TGTGCCAGCAGCCAAGATCGAAACATTCAGTACTTC. V usage is TRBV14 and J usage is TRBJ2-4; D is ambiguous. The CDR3 loop spans 12 amino acids. Per germline, CDR1 SGHDN and CDR2 FVKESK. Deletions cut 0 bases from V and 6 bases from J, with 3 bases between.